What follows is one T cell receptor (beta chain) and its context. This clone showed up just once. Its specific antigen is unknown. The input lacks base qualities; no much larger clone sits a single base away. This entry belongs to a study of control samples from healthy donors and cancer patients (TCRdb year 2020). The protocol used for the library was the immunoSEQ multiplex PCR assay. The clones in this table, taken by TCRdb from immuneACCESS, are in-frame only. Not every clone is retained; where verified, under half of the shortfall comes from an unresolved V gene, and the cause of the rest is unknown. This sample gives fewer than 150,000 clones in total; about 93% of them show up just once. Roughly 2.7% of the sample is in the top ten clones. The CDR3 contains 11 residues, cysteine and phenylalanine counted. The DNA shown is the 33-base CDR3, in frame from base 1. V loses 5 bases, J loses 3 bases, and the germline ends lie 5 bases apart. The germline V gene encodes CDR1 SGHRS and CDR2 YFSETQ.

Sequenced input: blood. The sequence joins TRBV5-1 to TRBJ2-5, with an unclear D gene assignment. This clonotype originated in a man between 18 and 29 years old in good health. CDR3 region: CASRTEETQYF. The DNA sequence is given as TGCGCCAGCAGAACGGAAGAGACCCAGTACTTC.